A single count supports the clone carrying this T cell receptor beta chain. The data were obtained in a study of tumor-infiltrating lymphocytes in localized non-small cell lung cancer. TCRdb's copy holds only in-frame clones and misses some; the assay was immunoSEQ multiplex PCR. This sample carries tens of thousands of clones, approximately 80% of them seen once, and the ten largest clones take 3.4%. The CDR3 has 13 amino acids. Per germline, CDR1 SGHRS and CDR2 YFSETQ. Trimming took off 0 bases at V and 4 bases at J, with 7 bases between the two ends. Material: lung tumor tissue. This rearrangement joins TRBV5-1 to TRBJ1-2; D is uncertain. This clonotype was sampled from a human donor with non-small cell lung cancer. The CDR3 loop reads CASSLGSLYGYTF. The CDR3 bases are TGCGCCAGCAGCTTGGGATCTCTCTATGGCTACACCTTC.